This TCR beta chain was captured by sequencing in a study of T cell responses to AZD1222 COVID-19 vaccine. The junction had 5 bases not matched to a gene; V was cut back by 5 bases and J by 3 bases. Germline V gene data show CDR1 as MNHEY and CDR2 as SVGAGI. This CDR3 has 15 residues. The table came from immunoSEQ multiplex PCR; TCRdb's copy has only in-frame clones and leaves some out. The repertoire holds about 110,000 clones, with around 90% as singletons. About this clone itself: Its target is not known.

General observations from the study: The study reported that nearly half of spike-specific TCRs target unmutated variant regions. Spike-specific TCR breadth rose after two AZD1222 doses, and depth rose as well. Donor demographics were predominantly white British with a female majority; clonal diversity may be underestimated.

The chain is built from TRBV6-5 and TRBJ2-1; 9 bases fit TRBD1. The specimen was peripheral blood, collected 28 days after the second AZD1222 dose. This receptor was taken from an adult who received the AZD1222 COVID-19 vaccine. CDR3 sequence reads: CASSPDRGFYNEQFF. CDR3 in DNA: TGTGCCAGCAGTCCGGACAGGGGTTTCTACAATGAGCAGTTCTTC.